This TCR beta chain originates from a study of shared clonotypes between healthy human individuals. Study findings and constraints: An anticipated effect of sequencing depth on clonotype sharing among donors was recognized. Clonotypes which were not shared had lower generation probabilities than clonotypes that all four donors shared.

The CDR3 sequence is 12 residues long. The V gene's germline CDR1 is MDHEN and CDR2 SYDVKM. V lost 5 bases and J lost 12, with 17 bases in between. For sorted subsets, 200 ng DNA per replicate equaled approximately 30,000 T cell genomes. Assay used: immunoSEQ multiplex PCR; TCRdb lists only in-frame clones, some missing. The data show around 980,000 clones, 75% to 85% seen once. Each sample came from a Caucasian adult donor living in Nashville, Tennessee. Comments on this clone: The antigen is undetermined.

This chain uses TRBV28 with TRBJ2-7, with D possibly matching TRBD2 (6 bases). Sequencing was carried out using memory CD4+ T cells from PBMCs. The subset here: CD45RA-negative fraction. The clonotype comes from a man between 18 and 29 years old in good health. Some clones in this sample may be carry-over from other donors' samples. The CDR3 DNA is TGTGCCAGCAGTACGACTGGCCGGGGGTGGTACTTC. It yields the protein CASSTTGRGWYF.